This entry lists 18 T cell receptor beta chains sequenced from one sample in a study of blood T cell repertoires in COVID-19. Data came from immunoSEQ multiplex PCR; TCRdb stores just in-frame clones and leaves some out. The profile shows tens of thousands of clones, about four fifths of them singletons. The sequenced sample consisted of peripheral blood. Source of these receptors: a man aged 45 to 65 with active COVID-19.

V is TRBV29-1 and J is TRBJ2-5; D gene unclear. Trimming pared 1 base from V and 9 bases from J, leaving 9 bases between. The CDR3 runs 11 residues. Germline V CDR1 and CDR2: SQVTM, ANQGSEA. This chain's CDR3 is CSVEGIRAQYF. The CDR3, as DNA: TGCAGCGTTGAAGGTATCCGGGCCCAGTACTTC.

The chain uses TRBV4-1 and TRBJ2-1; 12 bases map to TRBD2. The germline V gene has CDR1 MGHRA and CDR2 YSYEKL. V was clipped by 1 base and J by 14 bases; unmatched bases: 3. This CDR3 comprises 13 residues. The CDR3, as DNA: TGCGCCAGCAGCCAAGGACTAGCGGGAGCCAAGTTCTTC. Its protein product is CASSQGLAGAKFF.

The CDR3 coding sequence is TGTGCCAGCAGCGTGTTAGCGGGAGGACTGAACACCGGGGAGCTGTTTTTT. Protein sequence: CASSVLAGGLNTGELFF. The rearrangement links TRBV9 to TRBJ2-2, with 10 bases matching TRBD2. Germline loops: CDR1 SGDLS, CDR2 YYNGEE. V lost 2 bases to trimming and J lost 1 base; unmatched junction nucleotides: 5. The CDR3 sequence is 17 residues long.

This clone was seen a few times. V is TRBV5-1 and J is TRBJ2-6, with D tentatively TRBD2 (7 bases). V lost 5 bases to trimming and J lost 0 bases, with 21 bases between them. CDR3 length equals 19 residues. The germline gives CDR1 SGHRS, CDR2 YFSETQ. The CDR3 loop reads CASSRQGGGPSSGANVLTF. The CDR3 DNA reads as TGCGCCAGCAGTCGTCAAGGCGGGGGCCCAAGCTCTGGGGCCAACGTCCTGACTTTC. Supplemented by reference TRBV5-1 and TRBJ2-6, the full variable domain reads KAGVTQTPRYLIKTRGQQVTLSCSPISGHRSVSWYQQTPGQGLQFLFEYFSETQRNKGNFPGRFSGRQFSNSRSEMNVSTLELGDSALYLCASSRQGGGPSSGANVLTFGAGSRLTVL.

This clone was picked up a small number of times. V usage is TRBV13 and J usage is TRBJ1-2; 9 bases are shared with TRBD1. Trimming cost V 5 bases and J 3 bases; bases outside gene matches: 22. CDR1 PRHDT and CDR2 FYEKMQ come from the germline V gene (reference sequence). The CDR3 contains 20 residues. CDR3 protein: CASSLTTPLPGTGSYYGYTF. The CDR3 DNA follows: TGTGCCAGCAGCCTAACAACGCCTCTTCCCGGGACAGGGTCCTACTATGGCTACACCTTC.

This clone was observed once. The chain carries TRBV7-6 and TRBJ2-7; D is possibly TRBD1 (5 bases). V dropped 6 bases and J dropped 4 bases, with 19 bases sitting between them. The germline V gene encodes CDR1 SGHVS and CDR2 FNYEAQ. The CDR3 spans 15 residues. CDR3 nucleotides: TGTGCCAGCAGTCCCCAGGGTGGTGCAACATACGAGCAGTACTTC. Translation: CASSPQGGATYEQYF.

The rearrangement joins TRBV7-9 to TRBJ1-1; D uncertain. The CDR3 contains 14 residues. V was cut by 1 base and J by 0 bases, with 6 bases left in between. The germline V gene encodes CDR1 SEHNR and CDR2 FQNEAQ (reference sequence). The CDR3 bases are TGTGCCAGCAGCTTAGTTACGGTGAACACTGAAGCTTTCTTT. It codes for CASSLVTVNTEAFF.

V usage is TRBV28 and J usage is TRBJ2-2; D gene ambiguous. This CDR3 is built from 17 residues. V dropped 7 bases and J dropped 2 bases, with 20 bases sitting between them. Germline V gives CDR1 MDHEN, CDR2 SYDVKM. For the CDR3, the DNA is TGTGCCAGCAACCTATACCCAGCGCAGCCCAACACCGGGGAGCTGTTTTTT. It encodes CASNLYPAQPNTGELFF.

This clone has only a few counts. The chain links TRBV27 to TRBJ1-4; 7 bases are shared with TRBD1. This CDR3 is built from 14 residues. V lost 2 bases to trimming and J lost 8 bases; unmatched junction nucleotides: 5. CDR1 and CDR2 from the germline V gene are MNHEY and SMNVEV (reference sequence). CDR3 sequence (DNA): TGTGCCAGCAGTTTAGACAGGGCTCCCGAAAAACTGTTTTTT. This sequence encodes CASSLDRAPEKLFF.

This rearrangement joins TRBV6-5 to TRBJ2-5, with 7 positions matching TRBD2. CDR1 MNHEY and CDR2 SVGAGI come from the germline V gene. CDR3 length: 14 amino acids. The V segment lost 4 bases and the J segment 3 bases; nucleotides outside the gene matches: 5. The chain's CDR3 is CASSFTGTKETQYF. CDR3 bases: TGTGCCAGCAGTTTTACCGGGACTAAAGAGACCCAGTACTTC.

V gene TRBV7-9 combines with J gene TRBJ1-6, with 8 bases lining up with TRBD1. The CDR3 spans 15 residues. Germline trimming cut 3 bases from V and 7 bases from J; bases unmatched to any gene: 5. Germline CDR1 reads SEHNR; CDR2 reads FQNEAQ (reference sequence). Here the CDR3 reads CASSLRTGKNSPLHF. In nucleotides, the CDR3 is TGTGCCAGCAGCTTGCGGACAGGGAAAAATTCACCCCTCCACTTT.

The rearrangement links TRBV7-2 to TRBJ2-7, with a possible D match to TRBD2 (6 bases). The length of the CDR3 is 14 residues. Germline values: CDR1 SGHTA, CDR2 FQGNSA. Trimming pared 1 base from V and 0 bases from J, leaving 7 bases between. The CDR3, as DNA: TGTGCCAGCAGCTTAGTGCGGGACTCCTACGAGCAGTACTTC. Its translation is CASSLVRDSYEQYF.

This clone was found a few times. In nucleotides, the CDR3 is TGTGCCAGCTCACGACAGGGTGAGAATTCACCCCTCCACTTT. It codes for CASSRQGENSPLHF. J is TRBJ1-6 and V is TRBV18; the match to TRBD1 covers 7 bases. Germline values: CDR1 KGHSH, CDR2 LQKENI. The ends lost 4 bases at V and 7 bases at J; junction bases unmatched: 4. The CDR3 length is 14 residues.

J is TRBJ2-1 and V is TRBV7-2, with TRBD1 as a possible D gene (7 bases). Germline lookup yields CDR1 SGHTA and CDR2 FQGNSA. The CDR3 sequence is 16 residues long. Trimming took 4 bases from V and 1 from J, leaving 14 bases between them. The CDR3 nucleotides read TGTGCCAGCAGCTCCCGACAGGGAGGATCCTACAATGAGCAGTTCTTC. It is translated as CASSSRQGGSYNEQFF.

The V call is TRBV27, the J call TRBJ2-3; 11 bases fit TRBD1. V lost 5 bases and J lost 7; bases outside the gene matches: 11. Germline CDR1 is MNHEY and CDR2 is SMNVEV (reference sequence). This CDR3 has 16 amino acids. This CDR3 reads CASSPLEGQGAHTQYF. CDR3 bases: TGTGCCAGCAGTCCCCTGGAAGGACAGGGGGCTCATACGCAGTATTTT.

This chain connects TRBV28 to TRBJ1-1, with 9 bases fitting TRBD1. The J segment lost 6 bases and the V segment lost 7 bases, leaving 9 bases of the junction unmatched. The V gene's germline CDR1 is MDHEN and CDR2 SYDVKM. The CDR3 is 14 residues long. The CDR3 DNA reads TGTGCCAGCAAACATGACAGGGGGGAAGCTGAAGCTTTCTTT. Its protein product is CASKHDRGEAEAFF.

V and J are TRBV11-2 and TRBJ2-3; 14 positions agree with TRBD2. CDR3 length: 17 residues. Losses at the gene ends were 0 bases for V and 5 bases for J; bases not matched to a gene: 4. Germline CDR1 SGHAT, CDR2 FQNNGV. Here the CDR3 reads CASSLEQGLAGGDTQYF. CDR3 coding DNA: TGTGCCAGCAGCTTAGAGCAAGGACTAGCGGGAGGAGATACGCAGTATTTT.

The chain uses TRBV2 and TRBJ2-3, with 9 bases lining up with TRBD1. Germline CDR1 reads SNHLY; CDR2 reads FYNNEI. The CDR3 length is 17 residues. V lost 5 bases to trimming and J lost 5 bases; unmatched junction nucleotides: 14. The CDR3 loop is CASSHDLTGGLGDTQYF. The DNA of the CDR3 is TGTGCCAGCAGTCACGATTTGACAGGGGGATTGGGAGATACGCAGTATTTT.